The clone carrying this T cell receptor (beta chain) was picked up one time. Gene-specific TRAV and TRBV primers were used for first-strand cDNA, covering alpha and beta chains. A roughly 22-cycle PCR with a constant-region primer and V-primer adapter amplified TCRs. TCRdb redid the calling of the reads with MiXCR, one entry per CDR3 protein. Among about 39,000 distinct CDR3 sequences listed, around 21% were seen once. The data stem from a study of low-dose radiotherapy and immunotherapy resistance in tumors. At the level of the study: It was 1 Gy per fraction every two weeks that Cohort 2 received, adding up to 13 Gy over 26 weeks.

This CDR3 has 14 amino acids. The V end was cut by 6 bases, the J end by 2 bases, with 10 bases between. CDR1 MDHEN and CDR2 SYDVKM come from the germline V gene. As for time point: after trial treatment. Specified treatment: LDRT plus nivolumab, ipilimumab, low-dose cyclophosphamide and aspirin (RACIN trial). Low-dose radiotherapy and low-dose cyclophosphamide, together with aspirin, ipilimumab and nivolumab, were given to donors. The material sequenced was PBMCs, taken after low-dose radiotherapy plus immunotherapy. The source of this sequence is a female donor with ovarian cancer. V is TRBV28 and J is TRBJ2-2; D possibly matches TRBD1 or TRBD2 (5 bases each). The CDR3 bases are TGTGCCAGCAGGGGGACGGTAAACACCGGGGAGCTGTTTTTT. It encodes CASRGTVNTGELFF.